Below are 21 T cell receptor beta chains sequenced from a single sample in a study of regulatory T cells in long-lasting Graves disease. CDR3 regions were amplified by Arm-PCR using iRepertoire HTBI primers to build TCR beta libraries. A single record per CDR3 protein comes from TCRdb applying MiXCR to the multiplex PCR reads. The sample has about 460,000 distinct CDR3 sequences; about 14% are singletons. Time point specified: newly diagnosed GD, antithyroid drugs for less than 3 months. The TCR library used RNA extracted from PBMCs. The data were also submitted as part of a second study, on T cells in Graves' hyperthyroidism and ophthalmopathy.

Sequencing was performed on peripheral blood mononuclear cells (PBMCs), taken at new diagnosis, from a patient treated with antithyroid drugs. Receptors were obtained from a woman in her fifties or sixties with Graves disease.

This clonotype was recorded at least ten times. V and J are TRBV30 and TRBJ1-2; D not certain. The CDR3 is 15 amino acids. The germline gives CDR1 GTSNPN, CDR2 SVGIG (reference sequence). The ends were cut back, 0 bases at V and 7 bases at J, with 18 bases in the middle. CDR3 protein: CAWSVYPLGNSGYTF. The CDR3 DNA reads TGTGCCTGGAGTGTGTATCCCCTGGGAAATTCTGGCTACACCTTC.

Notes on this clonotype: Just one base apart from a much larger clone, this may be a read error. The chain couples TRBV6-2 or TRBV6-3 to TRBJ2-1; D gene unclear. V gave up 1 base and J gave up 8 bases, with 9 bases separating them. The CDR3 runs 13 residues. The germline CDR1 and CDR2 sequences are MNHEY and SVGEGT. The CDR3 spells CASSYLNSYEQFF. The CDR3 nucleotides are TGTGCCAGCAGTTACTTGAACAGCTATGAGCAGTTCTTC.

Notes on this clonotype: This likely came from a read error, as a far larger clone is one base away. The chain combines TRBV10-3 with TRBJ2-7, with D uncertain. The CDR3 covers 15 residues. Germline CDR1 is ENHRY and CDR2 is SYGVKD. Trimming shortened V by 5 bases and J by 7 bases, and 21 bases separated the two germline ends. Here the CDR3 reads CAISPPSSTMGEQYF. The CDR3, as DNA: TGTGCCATCAGTCCCCCCAGTTCTACGATGGGGGAGCAGTACTTC.

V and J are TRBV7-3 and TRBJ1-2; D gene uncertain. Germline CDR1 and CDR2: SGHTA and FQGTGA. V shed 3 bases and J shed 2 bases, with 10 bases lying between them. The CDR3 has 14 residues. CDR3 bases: TGTGCCAGCAGCTTCGGACGGGAAAACTATGGCTACACCTTC. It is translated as CASSFGRENYGYTF. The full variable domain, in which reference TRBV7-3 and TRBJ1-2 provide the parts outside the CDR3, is GAGVSQTPSNKVTEKGKYVELRCDPISGHTALYWYRQSLGQGPEFLIYFQGTGAADDSGLPNDRFFAVRPEGSVSTLKIQRTERGDSAVYLCASSFGRENYGYTFGSGTRLTVV.

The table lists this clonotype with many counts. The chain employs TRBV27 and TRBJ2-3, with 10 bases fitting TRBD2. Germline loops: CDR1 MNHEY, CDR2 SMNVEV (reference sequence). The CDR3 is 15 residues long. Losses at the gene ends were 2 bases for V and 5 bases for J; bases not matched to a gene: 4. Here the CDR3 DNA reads TGTGCCAGCAGTTTAGTAGCGGGAGGTTTAGATACGCAGTATTTT. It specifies CASSLVAGGLDTQYF.

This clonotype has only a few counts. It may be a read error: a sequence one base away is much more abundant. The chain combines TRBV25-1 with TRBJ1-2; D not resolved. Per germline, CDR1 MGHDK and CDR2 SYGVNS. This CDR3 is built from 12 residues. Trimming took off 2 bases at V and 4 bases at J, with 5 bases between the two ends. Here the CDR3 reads CASSEGVYGYTF. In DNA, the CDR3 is TGTGCCAGCAGTGAAGGGGTCTATGGCTACACCTTC.

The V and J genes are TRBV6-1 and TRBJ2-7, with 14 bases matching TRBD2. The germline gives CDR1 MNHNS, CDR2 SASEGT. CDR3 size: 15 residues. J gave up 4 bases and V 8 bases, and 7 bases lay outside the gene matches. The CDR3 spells CASRVGTSGSYEQYF. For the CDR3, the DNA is TGTGCCAGCCGGGTGGGGACTAGCGGGAGTTACGAGCAGTACTTC.

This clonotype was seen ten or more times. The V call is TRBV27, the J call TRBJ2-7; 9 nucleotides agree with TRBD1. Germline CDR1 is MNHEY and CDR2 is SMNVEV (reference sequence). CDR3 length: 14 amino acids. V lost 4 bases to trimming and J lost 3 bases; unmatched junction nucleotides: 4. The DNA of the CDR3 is TGTGCCAGCAGTTCAGAGACAGGGGGCTACGAGCAGTACTTC. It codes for CASSSETGGYEQYF.

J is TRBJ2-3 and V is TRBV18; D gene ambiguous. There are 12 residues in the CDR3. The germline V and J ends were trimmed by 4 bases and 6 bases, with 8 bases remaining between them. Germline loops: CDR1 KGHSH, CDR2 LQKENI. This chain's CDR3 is CASSQFRDTQYF. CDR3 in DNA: TGTGCCAGCTCACAATTTCGGGATACGCAGTATTTT.

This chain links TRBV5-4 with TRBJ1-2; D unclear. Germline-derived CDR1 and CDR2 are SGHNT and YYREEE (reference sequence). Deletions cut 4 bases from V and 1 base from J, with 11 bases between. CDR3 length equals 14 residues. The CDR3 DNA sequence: TGTGCCAGCAGCCCCGGAGAGCTTAACTATGGCTACACCTTC. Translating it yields CASSPGELNYGYTF.

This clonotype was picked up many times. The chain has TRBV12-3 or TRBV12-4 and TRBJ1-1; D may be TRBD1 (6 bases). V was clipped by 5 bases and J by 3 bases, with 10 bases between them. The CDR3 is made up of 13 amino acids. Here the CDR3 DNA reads TGTGCCAGCAGTCAAGGGGGTTACACTGAAGCTTTCTTT. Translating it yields CASSQGGYTEAFF.

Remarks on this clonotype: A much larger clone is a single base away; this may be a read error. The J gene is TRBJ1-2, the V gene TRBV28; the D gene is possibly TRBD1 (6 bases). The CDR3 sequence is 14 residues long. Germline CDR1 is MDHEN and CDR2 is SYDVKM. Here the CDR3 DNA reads TGTGCCAGCAGTCGGACAGCACAGAGAAATGGCCACACCTTC. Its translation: CASSRTAQRNGHTF.

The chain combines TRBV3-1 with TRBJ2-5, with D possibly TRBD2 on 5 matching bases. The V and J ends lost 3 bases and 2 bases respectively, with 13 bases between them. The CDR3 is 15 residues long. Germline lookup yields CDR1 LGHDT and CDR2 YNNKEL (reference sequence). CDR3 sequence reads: CASSHRESFQETQYF. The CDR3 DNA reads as TGTGCCAGCAGCCATAGGGAGTCTTTTCAAGAGACCCAGTACTTC.

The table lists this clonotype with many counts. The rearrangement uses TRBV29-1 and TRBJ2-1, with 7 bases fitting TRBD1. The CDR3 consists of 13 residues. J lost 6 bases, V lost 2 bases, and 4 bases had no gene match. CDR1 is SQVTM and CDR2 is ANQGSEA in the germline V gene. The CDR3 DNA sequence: TGCAGCGTTGAAAAGGGGACAGTCAATGAGCAGTTCTTC. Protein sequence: CSVEKGTVNEQFF.

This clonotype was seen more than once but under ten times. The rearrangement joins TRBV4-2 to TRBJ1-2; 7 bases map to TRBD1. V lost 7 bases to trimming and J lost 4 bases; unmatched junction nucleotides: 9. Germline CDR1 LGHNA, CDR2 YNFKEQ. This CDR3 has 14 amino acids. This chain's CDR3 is CASTRGEEIYGYTF. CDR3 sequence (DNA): TGTGCCAGCACCAGGGGGGAGGAGATCTATGGCTACACCTTC.

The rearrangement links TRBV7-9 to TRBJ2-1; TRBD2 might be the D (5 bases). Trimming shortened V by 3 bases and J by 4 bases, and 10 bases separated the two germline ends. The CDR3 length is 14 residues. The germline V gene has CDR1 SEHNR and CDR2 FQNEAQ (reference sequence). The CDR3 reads CASSFETTYNEQFF. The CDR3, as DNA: TGTGCCAGCAGCTTTGAGACTACTTACAATGAGCAGTTCTTC.

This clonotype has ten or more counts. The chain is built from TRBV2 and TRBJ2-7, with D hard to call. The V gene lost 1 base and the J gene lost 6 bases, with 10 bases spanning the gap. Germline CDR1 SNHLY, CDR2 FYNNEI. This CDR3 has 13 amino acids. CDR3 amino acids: CASSEVGASEQYF. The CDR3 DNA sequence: TGTGCCAGCAGTGAAGTCGGTGCTAGCGAGCAGTACTTC.

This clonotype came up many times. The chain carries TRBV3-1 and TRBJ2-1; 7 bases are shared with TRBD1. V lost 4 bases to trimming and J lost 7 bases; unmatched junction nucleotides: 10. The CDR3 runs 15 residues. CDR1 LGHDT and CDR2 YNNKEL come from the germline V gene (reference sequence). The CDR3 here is CASSRHQTQGNEQFF. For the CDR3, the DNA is TGTGCCAGCAGCCGACATCAAACACAGGGGAATGAGCAGTTCTTC.

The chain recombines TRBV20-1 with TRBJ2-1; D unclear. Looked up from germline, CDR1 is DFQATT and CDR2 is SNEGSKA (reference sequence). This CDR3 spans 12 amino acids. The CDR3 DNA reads TGCAGCAATTGGAAATCCTACAATGAGCAGTTCTTC. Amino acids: CSNWKSYNEQFF.

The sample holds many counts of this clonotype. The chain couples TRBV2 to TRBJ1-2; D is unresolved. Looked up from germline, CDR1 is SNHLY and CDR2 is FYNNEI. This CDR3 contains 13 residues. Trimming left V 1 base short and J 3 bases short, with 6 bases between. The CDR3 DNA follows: TGTGCCAGCAGTGAAGAGGGAGACTATGGCTACACCTTC. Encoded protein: CASSEEGDYGYTF.

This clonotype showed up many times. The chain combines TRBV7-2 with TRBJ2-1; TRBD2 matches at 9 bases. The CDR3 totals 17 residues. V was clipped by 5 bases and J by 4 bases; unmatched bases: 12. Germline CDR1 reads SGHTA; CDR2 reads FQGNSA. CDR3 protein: CASSPLGSGRGYNEQFF. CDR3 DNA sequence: TGTGCCAGCAGCCCCCTTGGTAGCGGGAGAGGATACAATGAGCAGTTCTTC.